This TCR beta chain emerged from a study of CD8 T cells in ankylosing spondylitis. Regarding the study as a whole: Significant enrichment of disease-linked clones was reported in matched ankylosing spondylitis synovial fluid. With a CD8+ phenotype, disease-linked clones were relatively rare in peripheral blood. Seemingly distinctive of ankylosing spondylitis blood was a TCR beta motif formed by eight highly homologous variants.

Many counts were recorded for this clonotype. Its antigen is as yet unknown. Preparation of TCR beta libraries was done by quantitative 5'-RACE with molecular barcodes. TCRdb independently ran MiXCR on the 5' RACE reads; one entry per CDR3 protein. The sample holds roughly 180,000 distinct CDR3 sequences, 11% seen once. This clonotype was sampled from a male donor with ankylosing spondylitis or in good health (not recorded which). The specimen was blood, either unsorted or a sorted T cell fraction (not recorded which).

CDR3 sequence (DNA): TGTGCCAGCAGCGTAGATGGCAGGGTGGCTGAAAAACTGTTTTTT. Protein: CASSVDGRVAEKLFF. This chain connects TRBV9 to TRBJ1-4; tentative D call: TRBD1 (5 bases). This CDR3 region has 15 residues. V was clipped by 0 bases and J by 7 bases, with 13 bases between them. Germline V gene lookup returns CDR1 SGDLS and CDR2 YYNGEE.